The source of this T cell receptor (beta chain) is a study of blood T cell repertoires in COVID-19 (dated by TCRdb to about 2020). Describing the broader study: Samples from collaborators originated in the United States, Italy and Spain and spanned both the acute and convalescent phases of COVID-19. The material from the prospective study consisted of cDNA or gDNA derived from T cells, B-cell-depleted T cells, or PBMCs. Where available, HLA class I and class II types were taken from metadata supplied by the sample provider and were not determined by assay-based typing. A de-identified subject ID, COVID-19 status, age in years and sex were almost always included in the sample metadata. The samples were drawn from two sources: the first 160 participants of the ongoing ImmuneRACE study, and 1,254 subjects contributed by 6 global collaborators. A freely available public database, intended as a resource for researchers studying the immune response to SARS-CoV-2, is where the repertoires were released. Deeply sampled blood TCRbeta repertoires from subjects exposed to, actively infected with, or recovered from COVID-19 were included in the dataset. The paper as a whole reports these results and caveats: The amount of clinical and demographic metadata varied by source and participant and was provided uncurated.

The CDR3 runs 16 residues from the cysteine to the phenylalanine. Only the CDR3 portion is preserved as DNA: 48 bases, with reading frame beginning at the first base. Reading the germline V gene gives CDR1 LGHNA and CDR2 YNFKEQ. V drops 0 bases and J drops 0 bases, leaving 11 bases in between. Points on this clone: Its binding antigen is unknown. Base quality data are lacking; no much larger clone is found one base away.

TCRbeta CDR3 regions were amplified from genomic DNA by means of the immunoSEQ Assay, a bias-controlled multiplex PCR. The original pipeline was this. The number of nucleated cells in each sample was estimated from the amplification of reference gene primers within the assay. To quantify the absolute abundance of each unique TCRbeta CDR3 rearrangement, sequence reads were collapsed and filtered. Productive Simpson clonality was computed per sample as the square root of Simpson's diversity index over productive rearrangements. TCRdb limited this immuneACCESS table to in-frame rearrangements with V and J called. A share of clones is missing; checked studies link under half to unresolved V genes, and the rest is unexplained. V and J calls and clone size are given by that table; D and trimming were obtained from the DNA. The table for this sample lists 170,000 or so clones; around 83% of them were counted only once. The ten largest clones capture approximately 7% of the sample.

Collaborating institutions collected whole blood in K2EDTA tubes following their own protocols. For TCRbeta analysis, collaborator samples were shipped as frozen whole blood, as isolated PBMCs, or as DNA extracted from either sample type. Sequencing used peripheral blood. This clonotype was sampled from a man aged 50 or older with active or convalescent COVID-19. The V and J segments used are TRBV4-2 and TRBJ1-2; TRBD1 could be the D gene, as 6 bases match. Read as DNA, the sequence is TGTGCCAGCAGCCAAGATTACAGGGAAGCTAACTATGGCTACACCTTC. Protein translation: CASSQDYREANYGYTF.